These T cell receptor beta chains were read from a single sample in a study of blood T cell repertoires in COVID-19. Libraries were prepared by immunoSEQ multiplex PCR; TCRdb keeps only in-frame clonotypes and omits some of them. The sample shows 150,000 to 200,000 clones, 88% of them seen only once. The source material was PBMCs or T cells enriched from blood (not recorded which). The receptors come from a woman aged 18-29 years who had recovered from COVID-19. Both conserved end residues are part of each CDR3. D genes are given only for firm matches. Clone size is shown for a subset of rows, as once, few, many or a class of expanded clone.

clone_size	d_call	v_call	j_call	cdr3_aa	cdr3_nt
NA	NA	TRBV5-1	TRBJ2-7	CASSLEMWGQEQYF	TGCGCCAGCAGCTTGGAAATGTGGGGGCAGGAGCAGTACTTC
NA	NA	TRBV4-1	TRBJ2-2	CASSPGTNPTGELFF	TGCGCCAGCAGCCCGGGGACAAACCCCACCGGGGAGCTGTTTTTT
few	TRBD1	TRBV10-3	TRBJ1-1	CAISAPSGQGLSGTEAFF	TGTGCCATCAGCGCTCCCTCGGGACAGGGTTTATCAGGGACTGAAGCTTTCTTT
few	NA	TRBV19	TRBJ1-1	CASSIVRNRLNTEAFF	TGTGCCAGTAGTATAGTTCGTAACAGATTGAACACTGAAGCTTTCTTT
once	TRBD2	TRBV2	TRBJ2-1	CASSGGLAGVNEQFF	TGTGCCAGCAGTGGGGGACTAGCGGGAGTCAATGAGCAGTTCTTC
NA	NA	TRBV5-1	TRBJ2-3	CASSLAGRVEDTQYF	TGCGCCAGCAGCTTGGCCGGCAGGGTTGAAGATACGCAGTATTTT
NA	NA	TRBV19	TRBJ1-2	CASSMAANYGYTF	TGTGCCAGTAGTATGGCAGCTAACTATGGCTACACCTTC
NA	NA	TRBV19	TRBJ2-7	CASSVSGGSYEQYF	TGTGCCAGTAGTGTTTCCGGGGGTTCCTACGAGCAGTACTTC
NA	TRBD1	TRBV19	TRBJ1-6	CASSMHVTGANNSPLHF	TGTGCCAGTAGTATGCACGTGACAGGGGCGAATAATTCACCCCTCCACTTT
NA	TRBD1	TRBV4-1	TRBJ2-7	CASSQEGVWDRAYEQYF	TGCGCCAGCAGCCAAGAGGGTGTTTGGGACAGGGCCTACGAGCAGTACTTC